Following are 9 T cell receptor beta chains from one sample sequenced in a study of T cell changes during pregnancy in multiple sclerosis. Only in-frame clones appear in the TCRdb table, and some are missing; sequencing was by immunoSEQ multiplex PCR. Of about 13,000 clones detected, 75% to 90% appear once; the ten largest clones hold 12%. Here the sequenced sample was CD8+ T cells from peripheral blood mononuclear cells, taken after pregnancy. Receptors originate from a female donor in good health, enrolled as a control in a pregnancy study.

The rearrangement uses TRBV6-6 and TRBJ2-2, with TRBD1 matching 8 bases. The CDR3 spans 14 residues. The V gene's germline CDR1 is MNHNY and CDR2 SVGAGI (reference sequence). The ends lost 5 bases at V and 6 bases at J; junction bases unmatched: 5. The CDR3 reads CASSPPDRAGELFF. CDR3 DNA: TGTGCCAGCAGTCCGCCGGACAGGGCCGGGGAGCTGTTTTTT.

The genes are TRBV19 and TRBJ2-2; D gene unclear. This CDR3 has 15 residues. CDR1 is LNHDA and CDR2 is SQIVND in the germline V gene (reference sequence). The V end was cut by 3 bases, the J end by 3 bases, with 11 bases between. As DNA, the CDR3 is TGTGCCAGTAGTATGAGGCCCACGGACACCGGGGAGCTGTTTTTT. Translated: CASSMRPTDTGELFF.

CDR3 nucleotides: TGTGCCAGCAGTGCTCCCGGGACAGATTTTTATAGCAATCAGCCCCAGCATTTT. This codes for CASSAPGTDFYSNQPQHF. The V gene is TRBV6-1, the J gene TRBJ1-5; 7 nucleotides line up with TRBD1. The ends lost 4 bases at V and 0 bases at J; junction bases unmatched: 12. The CDR3 consists of 18 residues. CDR1 MNHNS and CDR2 SASEGT come from the germline V gene.

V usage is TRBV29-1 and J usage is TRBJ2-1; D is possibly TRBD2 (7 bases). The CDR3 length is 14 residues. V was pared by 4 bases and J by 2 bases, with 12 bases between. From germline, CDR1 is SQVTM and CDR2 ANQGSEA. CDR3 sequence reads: CSVAGGPTYNEQFF. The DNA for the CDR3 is TGCAGCGTTGCCGGGGGGCCCACCTACAATGAGCAGTTCTTC.

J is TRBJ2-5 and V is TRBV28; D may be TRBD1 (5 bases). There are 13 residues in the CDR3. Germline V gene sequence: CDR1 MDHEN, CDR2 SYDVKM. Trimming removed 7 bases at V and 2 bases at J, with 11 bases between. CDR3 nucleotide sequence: TGTGCCAGCACCCAGACAGAGCAAGAGACCCAGTACTTC. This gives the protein CASTQTEQETQYF. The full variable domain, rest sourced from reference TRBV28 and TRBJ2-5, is DVKVTQSSRYLVKRTGEKVFLECVQDMDHENMFWYRQDPGLGLRLIYFSYDVKMKEKGDIPEGYSVSREKKERFSLILESASTNQTSMYLCASTQTEQETQYFGPGTRLLVL.

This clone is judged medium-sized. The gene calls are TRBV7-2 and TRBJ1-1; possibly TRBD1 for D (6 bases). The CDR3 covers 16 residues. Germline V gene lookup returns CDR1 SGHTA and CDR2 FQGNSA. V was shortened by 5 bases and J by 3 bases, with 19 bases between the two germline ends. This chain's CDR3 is CASSRNEGVGDTEAFF. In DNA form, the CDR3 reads TGTGCCAGCAGCCGTAACGAGGGGGTGGGCGACACTGAAGCTTTCTTT.

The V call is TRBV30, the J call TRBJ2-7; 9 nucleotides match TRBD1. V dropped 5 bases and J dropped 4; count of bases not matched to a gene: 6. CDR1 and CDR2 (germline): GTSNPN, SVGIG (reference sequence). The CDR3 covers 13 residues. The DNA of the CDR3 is TGTGCCTGGGGTACAGGGGGCCCGTACGAGCAGTACTTC. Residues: CAWGTGGPYEQYF. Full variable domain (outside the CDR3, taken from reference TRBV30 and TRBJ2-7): SQTIHQWPATLVQPVGSPLSLECTVEGTSNPNLYWYRQAAGRGLQLLFYSVGIGQISSEVPQNLSASRPQDRQFILSSKKLLLSDSGFYLCAWGTGGPYEQYFGPGTRLTVT.

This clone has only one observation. CDR3 protein: CASSQDRGFGEKLFF. The DNA of the CDR3 is TGCGCCAGCAGCCAGGACAGGGGGTTTGGTGAAAAACTGTTTTTT. The chain is built from TRBV4-1 and TRBJ1-4; TRBD1 agrees at 10 bases. The J segment lost 7 bases and the V segment lost 3 bases, leaving 5 bases of the junction unmatched. This CDR3 comprises 15 residues. Germline V gene sequence: CDR1 MGHRA, CDR2 YSYEKL.

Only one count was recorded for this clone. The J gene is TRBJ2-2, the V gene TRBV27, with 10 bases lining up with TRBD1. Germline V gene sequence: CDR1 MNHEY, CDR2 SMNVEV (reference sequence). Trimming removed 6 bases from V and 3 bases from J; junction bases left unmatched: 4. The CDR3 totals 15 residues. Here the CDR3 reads CASSTTGGYTGELFF. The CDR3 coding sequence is TGTGCCAGCAGCACGACAGGGGGCTACACCGGGGAGCTGTTTTTT.